This T cell receptor (beta chain) was obtained from a study of blood T cell repertoires in COVID-19 (TCRdb year 2020). Regarding the research as a whole: Collaborator samples came from the United States, Italy and Spain and covered acute and convalescent phases of COVID-19. Samples were obtained from the ongoing ImmuneRACE study (first 160 participants) and from about 1,300 subjects provided by 6 global collaborators. The dataset comprised deeply sampled blood TCRbeta repertoires from subjects exposed to, actively infected with, or recovered from COVID-19. A freely available public database, intended as a resource for researchers studying the immune response to SARS-CoV-2, is where the repertoires were released. Where available, HLA class I and class II types were obtained from metadata supplied by the sample provider rather than from assay-based typing. The prospective study material was composed of cDNA or gDNA derived from T cells, B-cell-depleted T cells, or PBMCs. A de-identified subject ID, COVID-19 status, age in years and sex were almost always included in the sample metadata. Results and caveats for the whole study, not just this receptor: The amount of clinical and demographic metadata varied by source and participant and was provided uncurated.

As for this clone: It has no known antigen specificity. No much larger clonotype is one base removed from it; base qualities were not supplied.

The CDR3 sequence holds 14 residues, the cysteine and phenylalanine included. Just the 42-base CDR3 DNA is kept, in frame starting at base 1. CDR1 and CDR2 were assigned from the germline V gene as ENHRY and SYGVKD. V ends up 4 bases short and J 4 bases short, with an unmatched junction base count of 7. Each collaborating institution followed its own protocols to collect whole blood in K2EDTA tubes. For TCRbeta analysis, collaborators shipped samples as frozen whole blood, isolated PBMCs, or DNA extracted from either of those sample types. TCRbeta CDR3 regions were amplified from genomic DNA using the immunoSEQ Assay, a bias-controlled multiplex PCR. The authors processed their data as follows. The number of nucleated cells in each sample was estimated by amplification of reference gene primers within the assay. To quantify the absolute abundance of each unique TCRbeta CDR3 rearrangement, sequence reads were collapsed and filtered. For each sample, productive Simpson clonality was calculated as the square root of Simpson's diversity index across productive rearrangements. TCRdb took this table from immuneACCESS and kept in-frame rearrangements with V and J called. Such tables lack part of the clones; where checked against another copy, unresolved V genes explain under half of the gap, and the rest is unexplained. V, J and clone size were drawn from that table, and D and trimming were deduced from the DNA. The sample table holds more than 400,000 clones, of which approximately 85% were seen once. The top ten hold approximately 2.9% of the sample.

This clonotype was obtained from a human donor in a cohort sampled during active COVID-19. Sequencing was performed on peripheral blood. The chain employs TRBV10-3 and TRBJ2-7; 7 nucleotides in the junction match TRBD2. The CDR3 here reads CAISGRLARYEQYF. The bases are TGTGCCATCAGTGGGAGACTAGCTCGGTACGAGCAGTACTTC.